Listed here are 18 T cell receptor beta chains from one sample, sequenced in a study of blood T cell repertoires in COVID-19. Repertoires were generated with immunoSEQ multiplex PCR, while TCRdb's copy carries only in-frame clones and drops some. The table lists hundreds of thousands of clones, approximately 80% of them singletons. The material sequenced was peripheral blood. These receptor sequences come from a woman aged 50 to 65 with active or convalescent COVID-19.

This clone was seen more than once but under ten times. The rearrangement uses TRBV27 and TRBJ1-5, with D possibly matching TRBD1 (5 bases). CDR1 is MNHEY and CDR2 is SMNVEV in the germline V gene (reference sequence). This CDR3 is built from 14 residues. V was clipped by 5 bases and J by 4 bases, with 12 bases between them. CDR3 in amino acids: CASSPGLPNQPQHF. In nucleotides, the CDR3 is TGTGCCAGCAGTCCGGGACTTCCGAATCAGCCCCAGCATTTT.

The rearrangement uses TRBV2 and TRBJ2-7, with 7 bases aligning to TRBD1. The CDR3 is 14 residues long. The V gene's germline CDR1 is SNHLY and CDR2 FYNNEI. Unmatched junction bases numbered 9, after V lost 5 bases and J lost 5 bases. The CDR3 loop reads CASSNPDRVDEQYF. The DNA for the CDR3 is TGTGCCAGCAGTAACCCCGACAGGGTAGACGAGCAGTACTTC.

J is TRBJ2-6 and V is TRBV19, with 8 bases matching TRBD1. The germline V gene has CDR1 LNHDA and CDR2 SQIVND (reference sequence). The CDR3 is 17 residues long. The J segment lost 2 bases and the V segment lost 3 bases, leaving 6 bases of the junction unmatched. The chain's CDR3 is CASSISRTGTGANVLTF. CDR3 coding DNA: TGTGCCAGTAGTATTTCCCGGACAGGGACTGGGGCCAACGTCCTGACTTTC.

The V gene is TRBV7-6, the J gene TRBJ2-7; 7 nucleotides match TRBD2. The CDR3 totals 15 residues. J was trimmed by 2 bases and V by 1 base; bases with no gene match: 5. Germline-derived CDR1 and CDR2 are SGHVS and FNYEAQ. The CDR3 coding sequence is TGTGCCAGCAGCTTAGTAGCGGGTCCTACCTACGAGCAGTACTTC. Residues: CASSLVAGPTYEQYF.

As regards this clone: Possible read error: a much larger clone is one base away. CDR3 bases: TGTGCCAGCAGCCAAGATCTGTCTCAGCCCCAGCATTTT. This gives the protein CASSQDLSQPQHF. This chain uses TRBV3-1 (or the pseudogene TRBV3-2) with TRBJ1-5; D is uncertain. V was clipped by 0 bases and J by 6 bases, with 6 bases between them. This CDR3 is built from 13 residues. Germline values: CDR1 LGHDT, CDR2 YNNKEL (reference sequence).

The rearrangement uses TRBV6-5 and TRBJ1-2; a weak D match, TRBD1 (5 bases). CDR3 length equals 16 residues. Germline V gene data show CDR1 as MNHEY and CDR2 as SVGAGI. Trimming stripped 2 bases from V and 6 bases from J, with 19 bases between. CDR3 protein: CASSYTTQALRHGYTF. CDR3 coding DNA: TGTGCCAGCAGTTACACGACACAGGCCCTCCGTCATGGCTACACCTTC.

The chain uses TRBV28 and TRBJ1-5; 9 nucleotides line up with TRBD1. Germline V gene lookup returns CDR1 MDHEN and CDR2 SYDVKM. This CDR3 is 17 amino acids long. V was clipped by 7 bases and J by 2 bases; unmatched bases: 12. CDR3 sequence reads: CASTSGGQGWRNQPQHF. The CDR3 DNA reads TGTGCCAGCACGTCGGGGGGACAGGGCTGGCGCAATCAGCCCCAGCATTTT.

The chain couples TRBV6-2 or TRBV6-3 to TRBJ1-2, with 9 positions matching TRBD1. This CDR3 region has 17 residues. The V segment lost 0 bases and the J segment 7 bases; nucleotides outside the gene matches: 12. Germline CDR1 MNHEY, CDR2 SVGEGT. The CDR3 loop is CASSYSARQGGVGGYTF. CDR3 sequence (DNA): TGTGCCAGCAGTTACTCCGCGAGACAGGGGGGAGTAGGTGGCTACACCTTC.

The chain uses TRBV11-2 and TRBJ1-3; a possible D gene is TRBD1 (5 bases). Germline loops: CDR1 SGHAT, CDR2 FQNNGV. V gave up 1 base and J gave up 1 base, with 14 bases separating them. The length of the CDR3 is 17 residues. This CDR3 reads CASSLAHRLQSGNTIYF. The CDR3 coding sequence is TGTGCCAGCAGCTTAGCCCACAGGCTACAATCTGGAAACACCATATATTTT.

The chain couples TRBV5-4 to TRBJ2-1; 8 bases are a match to TRBD2. Germline loops: CDR1 SGHNT, CDR2 YYREEE (reference sequence). The V and J ends lost 4 bases and 4 bases, in that order; junction bases with no gene match: 7. The CDR3 loop spans 15 amino acids. CDR3: CASSTPLAGYNEQFF. The CDR3 DNA reads as TGTGCCAGCAGCACCCCCCTAGCGGGTTACAATGAGCAGTTCTTC.

The chain employs TRBV11-2 and TRBJ1-2; D is perhaps TRBD1 (6 bases). Trimming took off 0 bases at V and 7 bases at J, with 12 bases between the two ends. The germline V gene has CDR1 SGHAT and CDR2 FQNNGV. The CDR3 has 14 amino acids. The CDR3: CASSLEAGVTGYTF. CDR3 DNA: TGTGCCAGCAGCTTAGAGGCAGGGGTCACTGGCTACACCTTC.

V and J are TRBV15 and TRBJ1-6; 8 nucleotides agree with TRBD1. J gave up 6 bases and V 7 bases, and 5 bases lay outside the gene matches. The germline V gene encodes CDR1 LNHNV and CDR2 YYDKDF (reference sequence). The CDR3 covers 14 residues. CDR3 nucleotides: TGTGCCACCACCGCGGGACAGGCTAATTCACCCCTCCACTTT. Amino acids: CATTAGQANSPLHF.

This clone was counted only a few times. The chain links TRBV28 to TRBJ1-6, with D unclear. V dropped 5 bases and J dropped 0 bases, with 11 bases sitting between them. The CDR3 sequence is 16 residues long. Germline assignment: CDR1 MDHEN and CDR2 SYDVKM. The CDR3: CASSAGGRSYNSPLHF. Written as DNA, the CDR3 is TGTGCCAGCAGTGCAGGCGGGCGCTCCTATAATTCACCCCTCCACTTT.

The rearrangement uses TRBV30 and TRBJ2-5; D is unclear. This CDR3 comprises 14 residues. In germline, CDR1 is GTSNPN, CDR2 SVGIG (reference sequence). V was clipped by 1 base and J by 5 bases, with 14 bases between them. The CDR3 protein is CAWSGTAIHETQYF. In nucleotides, the CDR3 is TGTGCCTGGAGTGGCACAGCCATCCACGAGACCCAGTACTTC.

The rearrangement joins TRBV27 to TRBJ1-5, with TRBD1 as a possible D gene (5 bases). The CDR3 has 13 residues. From germline, CDR1 is MNHEY and CDR2 SMNVEV (reference sequence). The V end was cut by 5 bases, the J end by 4 bases, with 9 bases between. The CDR3 sequence: CASSAQGNQPQHF. As DNA, the CDR3 is TGTGCCAGCAGTGCCCAGGGAAATCAGCCCCAGCATTTT.

The rearrangement joins TRBV5-1 to TRBJ2-4; TRBD2 agrees at 7 bases. After removal of 2 bases from V and 6 bases from J, the junction contained 11 bases not matched to a gene. The CDR3 consists of 16 residues. Per germline, CDR1 SGHRS and CDR2 YFSETQ. CDR3 amino acids: CASSFPTAGSPNIQYF. The DNA for the CDR3 is TGCGCCAGCAGCTTTCCAACAGCGGGGAGTCCAAACATTCAGTACTTC. Complete variable domain (other parts from reference TRBV5-1 and TRBJ2-4): KAGVTQTPRYLIKTRGQQVTLSCSPISGHRSVSWYQQTPGQGLQFLFEYFSETQRNKGNFPGRFSGRQFSNSRSEMNVSTLELGDSALYLCASSFPTAGSPNIQYFGAGTRLSVL.

V and J are TRBV7-8 and TRBJ2-5; TRBD1 might be the D (6 bases). The CDR3 is made up of 14 amino acids. Germline V gene lookup returns CDR1 SGHVS and CDR2 FQNEAQ. Trimming left V 2 bases short and J 5 bases short, with 12 bases between. In DNA, the CDR3 is TGTGCCAGCAGCTTAAGGGGGAGAACCGAGACCCAGTACTTC. This sequence encodes CASSLRGRTETQYF.

CDR3 region: CASSFLAGGPSGYEQYF. As DNA, the CDR3 is TGTGCCAGCAGTTTTCTAGCGGGAGGTCCCTCCGGCTACGAGCAGTACTTC. The V gene is TRBV28, the J gene TRBJ2-7; 11 bases align to TRBD2. CDR3 length equals 17 residues. CDR1 is MDHEN, CDR2 SYDVKM, per germline. The junction had 10 bases not matched to a gene; V was cut back by 3 bases and J by 3 bases.